The clone carrying this T cell receptor (beta chain) was seen at least ten times. Its antigen is currently unknown. These data originate in a study of identical twins. The CDR3 totals 13 residues. Germline lookup yields CDR1 SQVTM and CDR2 ANQGSEA. J lost 1 base, V lost 8 bases, and 5 bases had no gene match. General study results and limits: Twin-shared out-of-frame alpha sequences showed excess low generation probability.

cDNA carried unique molecular identifiers, and a universal primer site was added by template switching. TCRdb processed the 5' RACE reads anew with MiXCR; each CDR3 protein has one entry. The sample includes approximately 680,000 distinct CDR3 sequences, around 7.4% of them seen just once. The data also belong to a second study, concerning yellow fever vaccine responses in identical twins.

Material for sequencing was PBMCs. The rearrangement links TRBV29-1 to TRBJ2-3, with 8 bases that match TRBD1. The TCR sequence derives from a young woman in good health. CDR3 in amino acids: CSQQGDGTDTQYF. CDR3 DNA sequence: TGCAGCCAACAGGGGGATGGCACAGATACGCAGTATTTT.